Below are 19 T cell receptor beta chains sequenced from a single sample in a study of blood T cell repertoires in COVID-19. The method was immunoSEQ multiplex PCR; TCRdb's version includes in-frame clones alone and lacks a portion of them. The sample has tens of thousands of clones; approximately 90% are singletons. The sample was peripheral blood. These receptors came from a man in his 60s with acute or convalescent COVID-19.

The chain carries TRBV28 and TRBJ2-7; the match to TRBD2 covers 8 bases. The CDR3 is made up of 15 amino acids. Per the germline V gene, CDR1 is MDHEN and CDR2 is SYDVKM. V was pared by 5 bases and J by 4 bases, with 10 bases of the junction left unmatched. The CDR3 spells CASSNSGAFVYEQYF. CDR3 coding DNA: TGTGCCAGCAGTAATAGCGGGGCCTTCGTGTACGAGCAGTACTTC.

The V and J genes are TRBV13 and TRBJ1-1; D is undetermined. The germline gives CDR1 PRHDT, CDR2 FYEKMQ (reference sequence). This CDR3 has 13 residues. The V and J ends lost 1 base and 6 bases respectively, with 9 bases between them. CDR3 amino acids: CASSLDRSSEAFF. CDR3 in DNA: TGTGCCAGCAGCTTAGACAGATCGTCTGAAGCTTTCTTT.

V usage is TRBV7-9 and J usage is TRBJ1-2; a possible D gene is TRBD1 (5 bases). The ends were cut back, 1 base at V and 4 bases at J, with 13 bases in the middle. The CDR3 sequence is 15 residues long. Per the germline V gene, CDR1 is SEHNR and CDR2 is FQNEAQ (reference sequence). CDR3 region: CASSLDERGTYGYTF. The CDR3, as DNA: TGTGCCAGCAGCTTAGATGAAAGGGGTACCTATGGCTACACCTTC.

The chain carries TRBV10-3 and TRBJ2-7; 8 bases map to TRBD2. The length of the CDR3 is 11 residues. Germline trimming cut 10 bases from V and 7 bases from J; bases unmatched to any gene: 6. Germline V CDR1 and CDR2: ENHRY, SYGVKD. The CDR3, as DNA: TGTGCCACCGGGGGGGCCGGGGAGCAGTACTTC. Translated, it gives CATGGAGEQYF.

The genes are TRBV4-3 and TRBJ1-2; 9 positions agree with TRBD1. V dropped 1 base and J dropped 4; count of bases not matched to a gene: 13. There are 18 residues in the CDR3. The germline V gene encodes CDR1 LGHNA and CDR2 YSLEER. CDR3 loop: CASSQGEGQGSIGYGYTF. The CDR3 DNA follows: TGCGCCAGCAGCCAAGGGGAGGGACAGGGTAGTATAGGCTATGGCTACACCTTC.

This chain links TRBV27 with TRBJ2-7; TRBD1 agrees at 12 bases. V trimming: 0 bases; J trimming: 6 bases; junction bases outside the gene matches: 6. Germline loops: CDR1 MNHEY, CDR2 SMNVEV (reference sequence). CDR3 length equals 16 residues. The CDR3 nucleotides read TGTGCCAGCAGTTTATCCCGGGGACAGGGGGCCATCGAGCAGTACTTC. Translated: CASSLSRGQGAIEQYF.

The chain recombines TRBV6-2 or TRBV6-3 with TRBJ2-7; a weak D match, TRBD1 (6 bases). CDR3 length: 14 amino acids. The germline gives CDR1 MNHEY, CDR2 SVGEGT. Between the trimmed V and J ends, which lost 5 bases and 1 base, there was a span of 12 bases. CDR3 in DNA: TGTGCCAGCAGTCCGACAGGCAGATCCTACGAGCAGTACTTC. Residues: CASSPTGRSYEQYF.

J is TRBJ2-7 and V is TRBV7-9, with TRBD1 identical over 9 bases. The germline CDR1 and CDR2 sequences are SEHNR and FQNEAQ (reference sequence). V lost 5 bases to trimming and J lost 6 bases; unmatched junction nucleotides: 8. The CDR3 extends over 14 amino acids. The CDR3 is CASSQSGTGREQYF. CDR3 nucleotides: TGTGCCAGCAGCCAGTCCGGGACAGGGCGCGAGCAGTACTTC.

The chain uses TRBV29-1 and TRBJ2-7; possibly TRBD2 for D (5 bases). There are 13 residues in the CDR3. Deletions cut 6 bases from V and 0 bases from J, with 12 bases between. Germline assignment: CDR1 SQVTM and CDR2 ANQGSEA. The CDR3 loop reads CSVVPGFSYEQYF. Written as DNA, the CDR3 is TGCAGCGTCGTTCCGGGGTTCTCCTACGAGCAGTACTTC.

The chain is built from TRBV20-1 and TRBJ2-3; possible D gene TRBD2, 6 bases. The CDR3 sequence is 11 residues long. Looked up from germline, CDR1 is DFQATT and CDR2 is SNEGSKA (reference sequence). V was pared by 3 bases and J by 14 bases, with 15 bases between. CDR3 sequence reads: CSASRGRSGYF. The CDR3 coding sequence is TGCAGTGCTAGCCGGGGGAGATCGGGGTATTTT.

The chain combines TRBV2 with TRBJ1-1; tentatively, D is TRBD1 (6 bases). Germline CDR1 SNHLY, CDR2 FYNNEI. V lost 6 bases to trimming and J lost 1 base, with 15 bases between them. CDR3 length: 15 residues. The CDR3 sequence is CASRYTTGPNTEAFF. CDR3 coding DNA: TGTGCCAGCAGATACACCACAGGGCCGAACACTGAAGCTTTCTTT.

This clone appeared a single time. The chain carries TRBV19 and TRBJ2-7; possibly TRBD1 for D (5 bases). V lost 8 bases, J lost 5 bases, and 16 bases lay in between. Per germline, CDR1 LNHDA and CDR2 SQIVND (reference sequence). The CDR3 spans 13 residues. The CDR3 DNA is TGTGCCAGTGATGATCAGGGTAGGAACGAGCAGTACTTC. This translates into CASDDQGRNEQYF.

CDR3 amino acids: CASSPRQTYEQYF. The CDR3 nucleotides read TGTGCCAGCAGTCCTCGACAGACCTACGAGCAGTACTTC. The chain combines TRBV12-3 or TRBV12-4 with TRBJ2-7; TRBD1 might be the D (5 bases). V was clipped by 5 bases and J by 2 bases, with 10 bases between them. There are 13 residues in the CDR3.

The chain combines TRBV28 with TRBJ1-1, with D perhaps TRBD1 (5 bases). There are 16 residues in the CDR3. The V gene's germline CDR1 is MDHEN and CDR2 SYDVKM. Trimming cost V 3 bases and J 3 bases, with 17 bases left between them. CDR3 loop: CASSFQVGGRYTEAFF. CDR3 coding DNA: TGTGCCAGCAGTTTTCAAGTGGGGGGTAGGTACACTGAAGCTTTCTTT.

V usage is TRBV28 and J usage is TRBJ1-1; 9 bases are a match to TRBD1. Germline V gene sequence: CDR1 MDHEN, CDR2 SYDVKM. This CDR3 contains 16 residues. The J segment lost 3 bases and the V segment lost 2 bases, leaving 7 bases of the junction unmatched. In DNA, the CDR3 is TGTGCCAGCAGTTTACCCGGACAGGGGTTGGACACTGAAGCTTTCTTT. This encodes CASSLPGQGLDTEAFF.

The genes are TRBV19 and TRBJ1-6; 7 bases are shared with TRBD1. Germline lookup yields CDR1 LNHDA and CDR2 SQIVND (reference sequence). The V and J ends lost 5 bases and 5 bases, in that order; junction bases with no gene match: 9. The CDR3 is made up of 16 amino acids. The CDR3 region has the DNA TGTGCCAGTAGTCCCTCGGGACAGAGAAATAATTCACCCCTCCACTTT. This codes for CASSPSGQRNNSPLHF.

The chain joins TRBV9 to TRBJ1-2; 8 bases are a match to TRBD1. V was pared by 0 bases and J by 7 bases, with 11 bases of the junction left unmatched. The CDR3 extends over 16 amino acids. The germline CDR1 and CDR2 sequences are SGDLS and YYNGEE. The CDR3 protein is CASSVDDGQGLFGYTF. CDR3 in DNA: TGTGCCAGCAGCGTAGACGATGGACAGGGTCTCTTTGGCTACACCTTC.

The chain couples TRBV27 to TRBJ1-4; weak D call: TRBD1 (6 bases). V dropped 2 bases and J dropped 4 bases, with 11 bases sitting between them. CDR3 length: 15 amino acids. The germline CDR1 and CDR2 sequences are MNHEY and SMNVEV (reference sequence). The CDR3 nucleotides read TGTGCCAGCAGTTTAAAGGACAGCATTAATGAAAAACTGTTTTTT. Translated: CASSLKDSINEKLFF. Full variable domain (missing parts from reference TRBV27 and TRBJ1-4): EAQVTQNPRYLITVTGKKLTVTCSQNMNHEYMSWYRQDPGLGLRQIYYSMNVEVTDKGDVPEGYKVSRKEKRNFPLILESPSPNQTSLYFCASSLKDSINEKLFFGSGTQLSVL.

V is TRBV28 and J is TRBJ1-4, with 8 bases aligning to TRBD1. The germline CDR1 and CDR2 sequences are MDHEN and SYDVKM. The junction had 7 bases not matched to a gene; V was cut back by 8 bases and J by 8 bases. This CDR3 is built from 13 residues. CDR3 nucleotide sequence: TGTGCCAGCCTTGACAGGGGCTTCGAAAAACTGTTTTTT. Translation gives CASLDRGFEKLFF.